This T cell receptor beta chain was sequenced in a study of glioma-infiltrating T cells after dendritic cell vaccination (TCRdb year 2016). The study in broad terms: Of the approximately 15 glioblastoma patients in the cohort, all drawn from Phase I and II dendritic cell vaccination trials, 9 were newly diagnosed and 6 had recurrent disease. In glioblastoma patients vaccinated with dendritic cells, deep sequencing of TCR beta CDR3 regions served to measure the amount of tumor-infiltrating lymphocytes and to compare repertoires between tumor and blood. The vaccine was prepared from monocyte-derived dendritic cells that were cultured for seven days with IL-4 and GM-CSF and then pulsed overnight with autologous tumor lysate. TCR sequencing metrics, including TIL content and tumor-blood repertoire overlap, were correlated with survival after dendritic cell vaccination. Patients received three intradermal dendritic cell vaccine injections at biweekly intervals in the arm below the axilla. Between 2003 and 2012, patients were given autologous tumor lysate-pulsed dendritic cell vaccination. On the study overall, not on this receptor specifically: The three-group TCR overlap response model was characterized as speculative, and prospective validation of the model was stated to be required. No direct relationship between TCR clonality and survival was found, suggesting a diverse polyclonal response may matter. The cohort was small and heterogeneous, with few patients having full blood and tumor sets and even fewer initial-recurrent tumor pairs. Longer time to progression and overall survival after dendritic cell vaccination were predicted by higher estimated pretreatment TIL content.

Comment on this clone: Its antigen is not yet known. Within one base of it there is no much larger clone, and no base qualities were kept.

Based on the germline V gene, the CDR1 and CDR2 sequences are MNHEY and SVGAGI. There are 14 amino acids in the CDR3, from cysteine to phenylalanine inclusive. CDR3 DNA is the only sequence kept; it has 42 bases, read in frame from the first base. V loses 4 bases at its end and J loses 8 bases; junction bases beyond the gene matches: 8. In the paper's terms, the time point label means: after dendritic cell vaccination, including at tumor progression/relapse. Selection of patients required sufficient residual fresh-frozen tumor tissue and over two years of available survival data. None of the glioblastoma patients carried an isocitrate dehydrogenase mutation, although molecular status otherwise varied. PBMC collection took place before vaccination, two weeks after the third vaccination, and at tumor progression if progression occurred. The Qiagen DNeasy Blood extraction Kit was used for extraction of genomic DNA.

TCRB CDR3 regions were amplified from around 1.9 ug genomic DNA, or all available DNA if less, using the immunoSEQ assay. For multiplex PCR, 60 forward primers for TCR V beta segments and 13 reverse primers for J beta segments were used. To estimate reads per starting template, synthetic control templates were spiked into each sample at limiting dilution. The Illumina HiSeq System generated 87 bp sequencing reads. In the source study's methods: PCR and sequencing errors were removed by merging closely related sequences with a nearest neighbor algorithm. TCR overlap was defined as the percentage of unique tumor TCR beta sequences that were also present in the same patient's peripheral blood. The immuneACCESS repertoire file appears here via TCRdb, limited to in-frame rearrangements. These files lack a portion of the clones; in checked studies, under half of the deficit traces to unresolved V genes, and the cause of the others is not known. That table gives V, J and clone size, and the DNA gave D and trimming. The sample includes roughly 100,000 clones, with around 90% observed a single time. 2.7% of the sample belongs to the ten largest clones.

The V gene is TRBV6-5 and the J gene is TRBJ1-2, with 9 bases matching TRBD1. The clonotype comes from a human donor with glioblastoma. Sequenced material: blood, taken after dendritic cell vaccination. The nucleotide sequence is TGTGCCAGCAGTTCTCGGGACAGGGCCGGGGGCTACACCTTC. Translated, it reads CASSSRDRAGGYTF.